Shown below are 27 T cell receptor beta chains from a single sample sequenced in a study of shared clonotypes between healthy human individuals. Clones were sequenced by immunoSEQ multiplex PCR, and TCRdb holds only the in-frame ones, with some missing. The sample holds about 2,500,000 clones, around 90% seen once. What was sequenced was naive CD4+ T cells sorted from blood. Subset reported: CD45RA+ positively selected. These receptors all stem from a young man in good health.

The chain recombines TRBV7-9 with TRBJ1-1; D remains unclear. This CDR3 contains 12 residues. V dropped 1 base and J dropped 9 bases, with 9 bases sitting between them. Germline CDR1 reads SEHNR; CDR2 reads FQNEAQ (reference sequence). CDR3 in amino acids: CASSLEGSQAFF. The CDR3 nucleotides are TGTGCCAGCAGCTTAGAGGGCAGTCAAGCTTTCTTT.

V usage is TRBV2 and J usage is TRBJ2-3; 9 nucleotides align to TRBD2. Germline CDR1 is SNHLY and CDR2 is FYNNEI. The CDR3 covers 15 residues. V was clipped by 6 bases and J by 2 bases; unmatched bases: 6. The CDR3 spells CASRLAGAYTDTQYF. As DNA, the CDR3 is TGTGCCAGCAGGTTAGCGGGGGCCTACACAGATACGCAGTATTTT.

As regards this clone: Other DNA sequences in this sample translate to the same CDR3. The J gene is TRBJ2-3, the V gene TRBV7-2, with 8 bases fitting TRBD2. The length of the CDR3 is 15 residues. Germline V CDR1 and CDR2: SGHTA, FQGNSA. Losses at the gene ends were 4 bases for V and 6 bases for J; bases not matched to a gene: 9. Written as DNA, the CDR3 is TGTGCCAGCAGCTCATCCGGGAGGGCAGGGGATACGCAGTATTTT. It yields the protein CASSSSGRAGDTQYF.

This clone was seen only once. The chain couples TRBV12-5 to TRBJ2-3; D unclear. Deletions cut 1 base from V and 0 bases from J, with 8 bases between. Per germline, CDR1 LGHNT and CDR2 FRNRAP. The CDR3 covers 15 residues. The CDR3 protein is CASGLGTVSTDTQYF. DNA of the CDR3: TGTGCTAGTGGTTTGGGGACGGTGAGCACAGATACGCAGTATTTT.

V gene TRBV19 combines with J gene TRBJ1-5; 8 bases are shared with TRBD1. Germline loops: CDR1 LNHDA, CDR2 SQIVND (reference sequence). This CDR3 contains 16 residues. J gave up 2 bases and V 0 bases, and 3 bases lay outside the gene matches. CDR3 bases: TGTGCCAGTAGTATAGAGAAGGGACAGGGCAATCAGCCCCAGCATTTT. Its protein is CASSIEKGQGNQPQHF.

The chain couples TRBV27 to TRBJ2-1; D gene ambiguous. V shed 8 bases and J shed 1 base, with 9 bases lying between them. In germline, CDR1 is MNHEY, CDR2 SMNVEV (reference sequence). The CDR3 sequence is 13 residues long. CDR3 loop: CASEAASYNEQFF. The CDR3 bases are TGTGCCAGCGAGGCAGCGTCCTACAATGAGCAGTTCTTC.

This clone showed up just once. This chain connects TRBV14 to TRBJ2-3, with D uncertain. V gave up 0 bases and J gave up 2 bases, with 9 bases separating them. CDR3 size: 15 residues. Germline assignment: CDR1 SGHDN and CDR2 FVKESK. The CDR3 is CASSQDLVPTDTQYF. The CDR3 coding sequence is TGTGCCAGCAGCCAAGACCTAGTCCCCACAGATACGCAGTATTTT. Variable domain in full (rest from reference TRBV14 and TRBJ2-3): EAGVTQFPSHSVIEKGQTVTLRCDPISGHDNLYWYRRVMGKEIKFLLHFVKESKQDESGMPNNRFLAERTGGTYSTLKVQPAELEDSGVYFCASSQDLVPTDTQYFGPGTRLTVL.

This chain uses TRBV10-3 with TRBJ2-7; 7 bases align to TRBD1. The J segment lost 1 base and the V segment lost 3 bases, leaving 12 bases of the junction unmatched. CDR1 is ENHRY and CDR2 is SYGVKD in the germline V gene. CDR3 size: 17 residues. The chain's CDR3 is CAISDREILTGSYEQYF. The CDR3 DNA reads as TGTGCCATCAGTGACCGCGAGATTTTGACAGGGTCCTACGAGCAGTACTTC.

A note on this clone: Other nucleotide sequences from this sample produce the same CDR3. J is TRBJ2-3 and V is TRBV5-1; no clear D. The CDR3 is made up of 12 amino acids. Germline CDR1 reads SGHRS; CDR2 reads YFSETQ. The germline V and J ends were trimmed by 4 bases and 2 bases, with 5 bases remaining between them. The CDR3 reads CASSQSTDTQYF. DNA for the CDR3: TGCGCCAGCAGCCAATCCACAGATACGCAGTATTTT.

Only one count was recorded for this clone. The same CDR3 also results from other DNA sequences found in this sample. The V and J genes are TRBV19 and TRBJ1-3; no reliable D call. The V end was cut by 5 bases, the J end by 0 bases, with 5 bases between. The germline V gene has CDR1 LNHDA and CDR2 SQIVND (reference sequence). The CDR3 sequence is 13 residues long. The CDR3: CASSPSSGNTIYF. The CDR3 DNA sequence: TGTGCCAGTAGTCCGAGCTCTGGAAACACCATATATTTT.

V usage is TRBV10-3 and J usage is TRBJ2-2; 8 bases fit TRBD1. This CDR3 is built from 16 residues. V dropped 5 bases and J dropped 2; count of bases not matched to a gene: 7. CDR1 and CDR2 (germline): ENHRY, SYGVKD. The CDR3 coding sequence is TGTGCCATCAGTTCCATGGACAGGGTTAACACCGGGGAGCTGTTTTTT. Translating gives CAISSMDRVNTGELFF.

The chain employs TRBV5-5 and TRBJ2-2; 10 bases are a match to TRBD2. The V gene end was trimmed by 4 bases and the J gene end by 7 bases; junction bases not matched to a gene: 13. The CDR3 has 17 residues. Germline CDR1 SGHKS, CDR2 YYEKEE (reference sequence). The CDR3 region has the DNA TGTGCCAGCAGCCTCGGAGGAAGCGGGGGGGCTGGCGGGGAGCTGTTTTTT. Its translation is CASSLGGSGGAGGELFF.

There are a few counts of this clone. The J gene is TRBJ2-2, the V gene TRBV28; maybe TRBD2 (5 bases). Germline CDR1 MDHEN, CDR2 SYDVKM. V lost 3 bases and J 3 bases, leaving 11 bases between the germline ends. The CDR3 runs to 15 residues. As DNA, the CDR3 is TGTGCCAGCAGTTTTAGGACTGGGGACACCGGGGAGCTGTTTTTT. Translation gives CASSFRTGDTGELFF. The full variable domain, completed using reference TRBV28 and TRBJ2-2, is DVKVTQSSRYLVKRTGEKVFLECVQDMDHENMFWYRQDPGLGLRLIYFSYDVKMKEKGDIPEGYSVSREKKERFSLILESASTNQTSMYLCASSFRTGDTGELFFGEGSRLTVL.

The chain employs TRBV7-9 and TRBJ1-4; 8 bases line up with TRBD1. The ends lost 3 bases at V and 3 bases at J; junction bases unmatched: 12. The CDR3 contains 18 residues. Germline-derived CDR1 and CDR2 are SEHNR and FQNEAQ (reference sequence). For the CDR3, the DNA is TGTGCCAGCAGCTTGAGGGACAGGCTTACCAAGGCTAATGAAAAACTGTTTTTT. Translating it yields CASSLRDRLTKANEKLFF.

The chain links TRBV10-3 to TRBJ2-6, with a tentative D call TRBD1 (5 bases). The CDR3 consists of 19 residues. V lost 0 bases and J lost 0, with 15 bases in between. CDR1 is ENHRY and CDR2 is SYGVKD in the germline V gene. The chain's CDR3 is CAISESVTASFSGANVLTF. CDR3 DNA: TGTGCCATCAGTGAGTCGGTGACAGCCAGTTTCTCTGGGGCCAACGTCCTGACTTTC.

This rearrangement joins TRBV6-5 to TRBJ2-2; TRBD1 agrees at 9 bases. Per the germline V gene, CDR1 is MNHEY and CDR2 is SVGAGI. V was pared by 4 bases and J by 8 bases, with 11 bases of the junction left unmatched. The CDR3 contains 16 residues. CDR3 coding DNA: TGTGCCAGCAGTTCCGGGACAGGGATTGGGGTGGGGGAGCTGTTTTTT. It codes for CASSSGTGIGVGELFF.

This sequence joins TRBV4-1 and TRBJ2-7, with 9 bases fitting TRBD1. CDR1 is MGHRA, CDR2 YSYEKL, per germline. Germline trimming cut 2 bases from V and 2 bases from J; bases unmatched to any gene: 10. The CDR3 sequence is 17 residues long. The CDR3 is CASSQNYGQGKTYEQYF. The CDR3 nucleotides read TGCGCCAGCAGCCAAAACTACGGACAGGGGAAAACCTACGAGCAGTACTTC.

This clone was recorded only once. This rearrangement joins TRBV30 to TRBJ1-2; no clear D. CDR3 length equals 14 residues. From germline, CDR1 is GTSNPN and CDR2 SVGIG (reference sequence). The V and J ends lost 3 bases and 1 base respectively, with 12 bases between them. The CDR3: CAWRVDRFNYGYTF. As DNA, the CDR3 is TGTGCCTGGAGGGTGGACCGATTTAACTATGGCTACACCTTC.

This clone was counted between two and nine times. Other DNA sequences in this specimen translate into the identical CDR3. The V gene is TRBV10-3, the J gene TRBJ1-2; D not resolved. With 4 bases removed from V and 3 bases from J, the gap between germline ends came to 9 bases. Per the germline V gene, CDR1 is ENHRY and CDR2 is SYGVKD. CDR3 size: 13 residues. In DNA form, the CDR3 reads TGTGCCATCAGTGGGGGTGGTGACTATGGCTACACCTTC. As protein: CAISGGGDYGYTF.

This chain joins TRBV28 and TRBJ1-2; D not certain. This CDR3 has 15 amino acids. CDR1 is MDHEN and CDR2 is SYDVKM in the germline V gene. V was trimmed by 3 bases and J by 1 base, leaving 12 bases between them. The CDR3 coding sequence is TGTGCCAGCAGTTTGGTCCACAGACTTAACTATGGCTACACCTTC. This encodes CASSLVHRLNYGYTF.

J is TRBJ1-5 and V is TRBV6-5, with TRBD1 as a possible D gene (5 bases). Per germline, CDR1 MNHEY and CDR2 SVGAGI. V was pared by 6 bases and J by 1 base, with 10 bases between. This CDR3 contains 14 residues. CDR3 bases: TGTGCCAGCAGCCTCGGGGCGAGCAATCAGCCCCAGCATTTT. This codes for CASSLGASNQPQHF.

This clone was seen just once. V is TRBV5-5 and J is TRBJ1-1, with D hard to call. Germline lookup yields CDR1 SGHKS and CDR2 YYEKEE (reference sequence). This CDR3 contains 14 residues. Trimming took off 0 bases at V and 5 bases at J, with 11 bases between the two ends. The CDR3: CASSLGLSRTEAFF. The CDR3 DNA reads TGTGCCAGCAGCTTGGGCCTGAGTAGGACTGAAGCTTTCTTT. Full variable domain (remainder filled in from reference TRBV5-5 and TRBJ1-1): DAGVTQSPTHLIKTRGQQVTLRCSPISGHKSVSWYQQVLGQGPQFIFQYYEKEERGRGNFPDRFSARQFPNYSSELNVNALLLGDSALYLCASSLGLSRTEAFFGQGTRLTVV.

The chain combines TRBV30 with TRBJ1-2, with unresolved D. The CDR3 extends over 11 amino acids. The germline gives CDR1 GTSNPN, CDR2 SVGIG (reference sequence). V gave up 7 bases and J gave up 7 bases, with 13 bases separating them. CDR3 nucleotides: TGTGCCTCGGATTGGAGGGTTGGCTACACCTTC. This sequence encodes CASDWRVGYTF.

The chain uses TRBV28 and TRBJ1-6; D is uncertain. There are 13 residues in the CDR3. The V gene lost 7 bases and the J gene lost 7 bases, with 11 bases spanning the gap. Per the germline V gene, CDR1 is MDHEN and CDR2 is SYDVKM. The DNA for the CDR3 is TGTGCCAGCACCCGAGGCGGCAATTCACCCCTCCACTTT. Amino acid sequence: CASTRGGNSPLHF. The whole variable domain, filled in from reference TRBV28 and TRBJ1-6, reads DVKVTQSSRYLVKRTGEKVFLECVQDMDHENMFWYRQDPGLGLRLIYFSYDVKMKEKGDIPEGYSVSREKKERFSLILESASTNQTSMYLCASTRGGNSPLHFGNGTRLTVT.

The chain carries TRBV27 and TRBJ1-2; TRBD1 aligns across 10 bases. The V and J ends lost 6 bases and 11 bases, in that order; junction bases with no gene match: 12. The germline CDR1 and CDR2 sequences are MNHEY and SMNVEV (reference sequence). The CDR3 is 14 amino acids. The CDR3 region has the DNA TGTGCCAGCAGCTCACAAGGGGACAGGGGACGTTACACCTTC. This sequence encodes CASSSQGDRGRYTF.

V and J are TRBV5-4 and TRBJ2-7, with a weak D call TRBD2 (5 bases). This CDR3 is 13 amino acids long. Germline V gene sequence: CDR1 SGHNT, CDR2 YYREEE (reference sequence). The V gene lost 4 bases and the J gene lost 5 bases, with 13 bases spanning the gap. The CDR3 sequence is CASSMVSGNEQYF. CDR3 DNA sequence: TGTGCCAGCAGCATGGTGTCGGGGAACGAGCAGTACTTC.

The genes are TRBV19 and TRBJ2-5; D unclear. Trimming pared 1 base from V and 5 bases from J, leaving 8 bases between. Germline values: CDR1 LNHDA, CDR2 SQIVND (reference sequence). This CDR3 is 13 amino acids long. The CDR3: CASSIGIRETQYF. CDR3 DNA: TGTGCCAGTAGTATAGGAATTCGGGAGACCCAGTACTTC.